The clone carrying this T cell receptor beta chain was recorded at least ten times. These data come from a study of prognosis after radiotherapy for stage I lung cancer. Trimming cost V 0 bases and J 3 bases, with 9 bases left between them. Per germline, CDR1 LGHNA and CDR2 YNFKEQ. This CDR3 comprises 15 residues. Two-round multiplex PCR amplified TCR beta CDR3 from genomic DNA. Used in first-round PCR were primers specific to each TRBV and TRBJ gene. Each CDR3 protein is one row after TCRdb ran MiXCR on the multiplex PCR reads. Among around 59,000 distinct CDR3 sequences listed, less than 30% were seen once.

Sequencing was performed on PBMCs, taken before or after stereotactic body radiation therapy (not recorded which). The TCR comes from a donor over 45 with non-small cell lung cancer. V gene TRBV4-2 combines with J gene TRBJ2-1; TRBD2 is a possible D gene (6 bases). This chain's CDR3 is CASSQELALYNEQFF. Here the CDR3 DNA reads TGTGCCAGCAGCCAAGAACTAGCCCTCTACAATGAGCAGTTCTTC.